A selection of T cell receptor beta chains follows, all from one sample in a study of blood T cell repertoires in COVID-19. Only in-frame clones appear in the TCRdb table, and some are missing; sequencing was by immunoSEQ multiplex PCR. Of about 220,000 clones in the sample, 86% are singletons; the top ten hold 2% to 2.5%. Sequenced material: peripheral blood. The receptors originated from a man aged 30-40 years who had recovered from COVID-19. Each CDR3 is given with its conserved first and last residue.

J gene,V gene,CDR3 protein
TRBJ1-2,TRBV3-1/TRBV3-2,CASSLPGYGYTF
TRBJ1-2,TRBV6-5,CASRDEQNGYTF
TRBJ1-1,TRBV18,CASSQETGGKTEAFF
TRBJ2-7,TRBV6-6,CASSTDGGGGYEQYF
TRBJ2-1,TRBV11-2,CASSSTLLAGGPMNEQFF
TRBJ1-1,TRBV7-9,CASSAGQGGPNTEAFF
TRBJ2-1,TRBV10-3,CAIRTSGNEQFF
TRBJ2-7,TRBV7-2,CASSLASRTVPSYEQYF
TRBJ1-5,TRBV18,CASSQGGGLNQPQHF
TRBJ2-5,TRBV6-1,CASSEWGPGGGETQYF
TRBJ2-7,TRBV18,CASSPVSGHEQYF
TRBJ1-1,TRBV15,CATSKGGVRTEAFF
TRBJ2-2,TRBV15,CATSRDAGWTGELFF
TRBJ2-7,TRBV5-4,CASAKTVSPYEQYF
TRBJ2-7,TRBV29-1,CSVEDTLDRFGEQYF
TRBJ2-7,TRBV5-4,CASSLTGLAYEQYF
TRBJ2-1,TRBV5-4,CASSPWGVEQFF
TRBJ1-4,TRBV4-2,CASSQEVPGQGATNEKLFF
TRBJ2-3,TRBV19,CASRLAGGTDTQYF
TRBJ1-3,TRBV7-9,CASSSTGNTIYF
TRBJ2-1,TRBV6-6,CASLPPGGNEQFF
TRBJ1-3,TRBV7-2,CASSLTGGSSGNTIYF
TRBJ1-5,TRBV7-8,CASRFDRGPNQPQHF
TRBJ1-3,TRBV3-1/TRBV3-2,CASTSDRATSGNTIYF
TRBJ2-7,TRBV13,CASSTRTGSYEQYF
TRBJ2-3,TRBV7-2,CASSSGQGPPFHTQYF
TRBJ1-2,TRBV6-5,CASRLGAQDGYTF
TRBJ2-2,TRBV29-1,CSVRPRDRRSGELFF